This T cell receptor beta chain emerged from a study of graft-versus-host responses after intestinal transplantation. V lost 0 bases and J 6 bases, leaving 12 bases between the germline ends. The CDR3 is 15 amino acids. The germline V gene encodes CDR1 LGHNA and CDR2 YNFKEQ. Study conclusions and caveats: When patients had graft-donor T cell macrochimerism, their allografts held high graft-versus-host to host-versus-graft clonal ratios.

There are a few counts of this clone. Investigators plated roughly 200,000 CFSE-labeled responder cells together with roughly 200,000 irradiated stimulator cells labeled with violet dye. Repertoires were generated with immunoSEQ multiplex PCR, while TCRdb's copy carries only in-frame clones and drops some. The table has approximately 10,000 clones, around 28% seen once. This sequence originates from a human patient who received an intestinal transplant. The chain recombines TRBV4-2 with TRBJ2-1, with D possibly matching TRBD1 (5 bases). This material consisted of alloreactive CD8+ T cells from a mixed lymphocyte reaction culture, taken before intestinal transplant. Subset indicated: CFSE-low proliferating T cells sorted from roughly 6-day pre-transplant mixed lymphocyte reaction (GvH or HvG direction). CDR3 sequence reads: CASSQDQGSPNEQFF. CDR3 DNA: TGTGCCAGCAGCCAAGATCAGGGTAGCCCCAATGAGCAGTTCTTC.